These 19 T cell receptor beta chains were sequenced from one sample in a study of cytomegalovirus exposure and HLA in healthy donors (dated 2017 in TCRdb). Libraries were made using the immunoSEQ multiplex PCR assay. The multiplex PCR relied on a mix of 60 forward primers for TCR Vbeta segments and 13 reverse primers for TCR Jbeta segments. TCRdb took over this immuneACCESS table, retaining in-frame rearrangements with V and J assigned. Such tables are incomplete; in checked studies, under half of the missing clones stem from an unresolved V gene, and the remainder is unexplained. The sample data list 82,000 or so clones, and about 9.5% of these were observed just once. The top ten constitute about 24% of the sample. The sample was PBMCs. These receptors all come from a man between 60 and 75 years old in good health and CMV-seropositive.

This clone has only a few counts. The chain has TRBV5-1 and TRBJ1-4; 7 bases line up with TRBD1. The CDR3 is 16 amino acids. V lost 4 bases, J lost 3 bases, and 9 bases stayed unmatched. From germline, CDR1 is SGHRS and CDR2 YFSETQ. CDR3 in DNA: TGCGCCAGCAGCCTAAATTACAGGGGACCTAATGAAAAACTGTTTTTT. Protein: CASSLNYRGPNEKLFF.

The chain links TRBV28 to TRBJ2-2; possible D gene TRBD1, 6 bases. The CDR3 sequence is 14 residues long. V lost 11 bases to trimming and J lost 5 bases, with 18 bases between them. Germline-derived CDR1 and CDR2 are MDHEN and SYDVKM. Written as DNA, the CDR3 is TGTGCCCCCCGACCGTGGCAGGGGACCGGGGAGCTGTTTTTT. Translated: CAPRPWQGTGELFF. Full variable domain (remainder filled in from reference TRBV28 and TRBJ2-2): DVKVTQSSRYLVKRTGEKVFLECVQDMDHENMFWYRQDPGLGLRLIYFSYDVKMKEKGDIPEGYSVSREKKERFSLILESASTNQTSMYLCAPRPWQGTGELFFGEGSRLTVL.

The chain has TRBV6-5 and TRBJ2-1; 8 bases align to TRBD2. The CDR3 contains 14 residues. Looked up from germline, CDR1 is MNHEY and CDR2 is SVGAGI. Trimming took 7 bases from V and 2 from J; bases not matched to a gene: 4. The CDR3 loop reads CASKAGGTYNEQFF. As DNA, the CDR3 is TGTGCCAGCAAGGCGGGGGGTACCTACAATGAGCAGTTCTTC.

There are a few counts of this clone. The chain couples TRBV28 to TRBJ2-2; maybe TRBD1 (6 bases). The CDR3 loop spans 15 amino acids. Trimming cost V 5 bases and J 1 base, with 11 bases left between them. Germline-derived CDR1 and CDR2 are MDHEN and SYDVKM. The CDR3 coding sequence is TGTGCCAGCAGTATCACAGGGCTGAACACCGGGGAGCTGTTTTTT. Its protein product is CASSITGLNTGELFF.

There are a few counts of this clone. The DNA for the CDR3 is TGTGCCAGTAGCAAAACCTTAGCGGGAGGGCTTGGAGATACGCAGTATTTT. The encoded protein is CASSKTLAGGLGDTQYF. This chain connects TRBV19 to TRBJ2-3; 11 bases fit TRBD2. From germline, CDR1 is LNHDA and CDR2 SQIVND (reference sequence). Unmatched junction bases numbered 13, after V lost 6 bases and J lost 5 bases. This CDR3 is built from 17 residues.

The CDR3 DNA follows: TGTGCCAGCAGTTCGCGGGGGAAAATTAGCAATCAGCCCCAGCATTTT. As protein: CASSSRGKISNQPQHF. This chain joins TRBV6-5 and TRBJ1-5, with a weak D call TRBD1 (5 bases). Trimming removed 4 bases at V and 0 bases at J, with 13 bases between. Per the germline V gene, CDR1 is MNHEY and CDR2 is SVGAGI. The CDR3 loop spans 16 amino acids.

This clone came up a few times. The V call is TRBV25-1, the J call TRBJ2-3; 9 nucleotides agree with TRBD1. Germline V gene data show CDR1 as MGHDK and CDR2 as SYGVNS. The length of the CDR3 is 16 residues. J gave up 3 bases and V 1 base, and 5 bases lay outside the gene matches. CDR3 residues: CASSELRTGETDTQYF. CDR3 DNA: TGTGCCAGCAGTGAATTGCGGACAGGGGAAACAGATACGCAGTATTTT.

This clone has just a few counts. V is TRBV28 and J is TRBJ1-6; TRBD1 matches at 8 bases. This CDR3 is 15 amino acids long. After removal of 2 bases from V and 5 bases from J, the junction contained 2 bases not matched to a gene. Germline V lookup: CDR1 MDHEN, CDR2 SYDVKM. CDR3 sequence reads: CASSLRGQDNSPLHF. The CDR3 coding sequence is TGTGCCAGCAGTTTACGGGGACAGGATAATTCACCCCTCCACTTT.

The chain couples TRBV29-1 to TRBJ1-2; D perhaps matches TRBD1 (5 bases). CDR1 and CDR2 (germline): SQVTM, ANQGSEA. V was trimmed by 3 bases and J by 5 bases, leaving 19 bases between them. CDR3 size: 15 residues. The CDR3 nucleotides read TGCAGCGTTGATGATGGGGCAGGGCGAGGTTATGGCTACACCTTC. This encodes CSVDDGAGRGYGYTF.

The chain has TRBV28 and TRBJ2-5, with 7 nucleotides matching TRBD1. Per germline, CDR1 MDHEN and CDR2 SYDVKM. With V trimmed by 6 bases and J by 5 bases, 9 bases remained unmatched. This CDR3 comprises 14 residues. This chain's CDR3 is CASRVQGPRETQYF. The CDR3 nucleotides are TGTGCCAGCAGGGTACAGGGGCCTAGGGAGACCCAGTACTTC.

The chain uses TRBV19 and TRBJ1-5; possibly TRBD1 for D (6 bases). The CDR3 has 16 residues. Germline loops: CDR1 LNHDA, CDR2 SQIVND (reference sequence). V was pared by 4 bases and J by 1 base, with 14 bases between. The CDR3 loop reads CASSTRGGGSNQPQHF. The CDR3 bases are TGTGCCAGTAGTACCCGGGGAGGGGGGAGCAATCAGCCCCAGCATTTT.

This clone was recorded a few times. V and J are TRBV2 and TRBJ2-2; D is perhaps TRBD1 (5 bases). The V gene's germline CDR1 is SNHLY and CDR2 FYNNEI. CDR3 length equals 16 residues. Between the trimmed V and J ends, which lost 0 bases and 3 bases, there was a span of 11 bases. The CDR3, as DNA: TGTGCCAGCAGTGAAGCGGCAGGGCGGCACACCGGGGAGCTGTTTTTT. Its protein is CASSEAAGRHTGELFF.

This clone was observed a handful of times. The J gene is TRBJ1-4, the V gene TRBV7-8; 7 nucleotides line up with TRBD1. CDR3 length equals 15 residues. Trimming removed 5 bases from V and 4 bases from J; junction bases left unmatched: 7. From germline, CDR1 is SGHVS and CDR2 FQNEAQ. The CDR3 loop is CASSLQGQLNEKLFF. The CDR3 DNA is TGTGCCAGCAGCCTACAGGGACAGCTTAATGAAAAACTGTTTTTT.

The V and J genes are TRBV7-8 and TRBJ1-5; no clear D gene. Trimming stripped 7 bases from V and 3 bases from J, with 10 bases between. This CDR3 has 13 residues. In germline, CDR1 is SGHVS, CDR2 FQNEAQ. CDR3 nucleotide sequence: TGTGCCAGCACTACAGAACTCAATCAGCCCCAGCATTTT. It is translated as CASTTELNQPQHF.

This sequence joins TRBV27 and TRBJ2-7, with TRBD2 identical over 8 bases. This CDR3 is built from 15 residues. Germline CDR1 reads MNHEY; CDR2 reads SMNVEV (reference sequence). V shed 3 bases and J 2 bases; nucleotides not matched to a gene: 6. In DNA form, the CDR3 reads TGTGCCAGCAGTTTCGGGACTAGAGGGACCTACGAGCAGTACTTC. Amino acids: CASSFGTRGTYEQYF.

CDR3 region: CAWSPQGLGYTF. The CDR3 region has the DNA TGTGCCTGGAGTCCACAGGGCCTCGGGTACACCTTC. The J gene is TRBJ1-2, the V gene TRBV30; D might be TRBD1 (6 bases). The CDR3 covers 12 residues. From germline, CDR1 is GTSNPN and CDR2 SVGIG (reference sequence). V was shortened by 2 bases and J by 11 bases, with 15 bases between the two germline ends.

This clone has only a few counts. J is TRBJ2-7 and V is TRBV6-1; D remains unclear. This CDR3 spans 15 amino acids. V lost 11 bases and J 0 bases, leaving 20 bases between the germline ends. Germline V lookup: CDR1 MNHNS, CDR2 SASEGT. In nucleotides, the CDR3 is TGTGCCGCAGGTCGTGGGCTGTCCGCCTCCTACGAGCAGTACTTC. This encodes CAAGRGLSASYEQYF.

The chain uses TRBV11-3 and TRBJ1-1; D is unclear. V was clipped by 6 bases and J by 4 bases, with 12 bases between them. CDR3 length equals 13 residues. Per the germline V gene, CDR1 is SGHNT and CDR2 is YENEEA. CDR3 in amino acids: CASSPTPGTEAFF. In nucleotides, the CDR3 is TGTGCCAGCAGTCCGACCCCAGGCACTGAAGCTTTCTTT. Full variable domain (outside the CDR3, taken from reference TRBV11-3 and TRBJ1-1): EAGVVQSPRYKIIEKKQPVAFWCNPISGHNTLYWYLQNLGQGPELLIRYENEEAVDDSQLPKDRFSAERLKGVDSTLKIQPAELGDSAVYLCASSPTPGTEAFFGQGTRLTVV.

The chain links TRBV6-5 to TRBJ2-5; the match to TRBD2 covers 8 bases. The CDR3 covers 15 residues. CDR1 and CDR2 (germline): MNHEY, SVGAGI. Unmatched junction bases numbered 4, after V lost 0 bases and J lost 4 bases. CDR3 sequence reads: CASSYSTSGGETQYF. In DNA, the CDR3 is TGTGCCAGCAGTTACTCGACCAGCGGGGGAGAGACCCAGTACTTC.